The source of this TCR beta chain is a study of T cell responses to AZD1222 COVID-19 vaccine. Across the study: The study pooled second doses at about 4 or about 12 weeks. The study's findings and limits: Clonal diversity was possibly underestimated; the donors were predominantly white British and more often female. Reports indicate that nearly half of spike-specific TCRs are directed at unmutated variant regions.

On this clone: Its antigen is unidentified.

Measured with immunoSEQ multiplex PCR; TCRdb has only the in-frame clones, and not every one. The sample contains around 120,000 clones, 88% of which appear only once. This receptor was identified in an adult in good health. The sample in question was peripheral blood, obtained on day 0 of AZD1222 vaccination.

The CDR3 nucleotides are TGTGCCAGCAGCCTCCTTCGGGGGACAGATACGCAGTATTTT. Residues: CASSLLRGTDTQYF. The rearrangement uses TRBV7-9 and TRBJ2-3; maybe TRBD2 (6 bases). Germline V CDR1 and CDR2: SEHNR, FQNEAQ (reference sequence). The CDR3 runs to 14 residues. V was trimmed by 5 bases and J by 3 bases, leaving 12 bases between them.